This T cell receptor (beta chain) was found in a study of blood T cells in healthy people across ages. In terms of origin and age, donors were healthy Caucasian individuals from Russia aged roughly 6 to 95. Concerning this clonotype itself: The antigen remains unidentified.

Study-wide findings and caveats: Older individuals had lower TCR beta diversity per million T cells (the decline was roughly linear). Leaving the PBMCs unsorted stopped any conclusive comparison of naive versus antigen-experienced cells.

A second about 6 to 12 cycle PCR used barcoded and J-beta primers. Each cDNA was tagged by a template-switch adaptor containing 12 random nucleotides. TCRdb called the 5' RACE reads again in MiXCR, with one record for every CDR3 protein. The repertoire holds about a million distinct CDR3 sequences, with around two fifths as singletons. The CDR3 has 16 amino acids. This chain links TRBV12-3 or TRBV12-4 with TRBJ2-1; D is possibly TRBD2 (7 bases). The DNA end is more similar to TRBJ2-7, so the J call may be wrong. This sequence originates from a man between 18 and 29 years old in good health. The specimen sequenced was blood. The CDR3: CASSGGREGRYNEQYF. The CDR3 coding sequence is TGTGCCAGCAGTGGGGGCAGGGAGGGACGGTACAATGAGCAGTACTTC.